This T cell receptor (beta chain) comes out of a study of T cells in Graves' hyperthyroidism and ophthalmopathy. The PBMCs were taken from approximately 9.7 ml of fresh peripheral blood. Looked up from germline, CDR1 is SGHTA and CDR2 is FQGNSA. This CDR3 spans 15 amino acids. Trimming pared 2 bases from V and 0 bases from J, leaving 11 bases between. RNA transcripts provided the source from which TCR beta CDR3 regions were amplified. HTBI primers drove first-round RT-PCR of the TCR CDR3. TCRdb analysed the multiplex PCR reads with MiXCR anew, one entry per CDR3 protein. Among about 680,000 distinct CDR3 sequences listed, approximately 36% were seen once.

This TCR came from a woman between 35 and 50 years old with Graves' hyperthyroidism. J is TRBJ2-7 and V is TRBV7-2; D unclear. Material: blood. The CDR3 reads CASSLLPLSSYEQYF. DNA of the CDR3: TGTGCCAGCAGCTTACTACCTTTAAGCTCCTACGAGCAGTACTTC. The variable domain in full, with the rest retrieved from reference TRBV7-2 and TRBJ2-7, is GAGVSQSPSNKVTEKGKDVELRCDPISGHTALYWYRQSLGQGLEFLIYFQGNSAPDKSGLPSDRFSAERTGGSVSTLTIQRTQQEDSAVYLCASSLLPLSSYEQYFGPGTRLTVT.